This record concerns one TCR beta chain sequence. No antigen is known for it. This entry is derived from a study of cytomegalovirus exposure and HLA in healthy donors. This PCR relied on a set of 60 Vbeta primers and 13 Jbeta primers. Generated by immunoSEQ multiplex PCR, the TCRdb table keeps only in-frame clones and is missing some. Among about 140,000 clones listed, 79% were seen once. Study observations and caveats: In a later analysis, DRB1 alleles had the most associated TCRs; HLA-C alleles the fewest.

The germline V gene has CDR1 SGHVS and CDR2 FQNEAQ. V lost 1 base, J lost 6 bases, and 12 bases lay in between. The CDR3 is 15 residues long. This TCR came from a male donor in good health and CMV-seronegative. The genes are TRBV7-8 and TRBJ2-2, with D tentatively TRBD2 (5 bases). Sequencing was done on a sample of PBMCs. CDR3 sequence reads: CASSLGQEESGELFF. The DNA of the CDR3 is TGTGCCAGCAGCTTAGGGCAGGAGGAATCCGGGGAGCTGTTTTTT. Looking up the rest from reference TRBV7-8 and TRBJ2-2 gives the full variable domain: GAGVSQSPRYKVAKRGQDVALRCDPISGHVSLFWYQQALGQGPEFLTYFQNEAQLDKSGLPSDRFFAERPEGSVSTLKIQRTQQEDSAVYLCASSLGQEESGELFFGEGSRLTVL.